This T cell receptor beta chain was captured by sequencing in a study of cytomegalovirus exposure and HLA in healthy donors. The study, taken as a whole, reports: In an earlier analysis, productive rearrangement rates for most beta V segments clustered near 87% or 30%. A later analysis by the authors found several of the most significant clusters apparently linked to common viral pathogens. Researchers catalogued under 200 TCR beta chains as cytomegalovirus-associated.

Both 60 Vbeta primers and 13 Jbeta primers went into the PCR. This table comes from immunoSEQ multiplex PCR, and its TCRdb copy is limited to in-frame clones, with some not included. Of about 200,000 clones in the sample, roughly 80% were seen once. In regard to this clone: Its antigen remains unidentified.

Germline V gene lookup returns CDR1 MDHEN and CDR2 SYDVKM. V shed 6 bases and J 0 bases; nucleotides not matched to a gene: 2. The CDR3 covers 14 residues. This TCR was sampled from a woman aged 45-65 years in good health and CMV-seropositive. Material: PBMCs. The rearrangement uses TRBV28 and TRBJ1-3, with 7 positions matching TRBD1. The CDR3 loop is CASRDRHSGNTIYF. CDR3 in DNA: TGTGCCAGCAGGGACAGGCACTCTGGAAACACCATATATTTT.